The clone carrying this T cell receptor beta chain was observed a few times. Its specificity is not known. The CDR3 has 15 residues. This record belongs to a study of cytomegalovirus exposure and HLA in healthy donors. Study conclusions and caveats: Earlier analysis yielded a pattern in which most TCR beta V segments were productive about 87% or about 30% of the time.

The PCR had 60 Vbeta and 13 Jbeta primers. The repertoire was sequenced with immunoSEQ multiplex PCR; TCRdb's copy has only in-frame clones and lacks some. The sample shows 150,000 to 200,000 clones, roughly nine tenths of them seen only once. The sequenced sample was PBMCs. This receptor was identified in a girl under three years old in good health and CMV-seronegative. The J gene is TRBJ2-5, the V gene TRBV21-1; the listed D gene, TRBD2, was not tested against the DNA. TRBV21-1 is described as a pseudogene. CDR3 coding DNA: TGTGCCAGCAGCAAGAGAGGAGCGGTCCAAGAGACCCAGTACTTC. Protein sequence: CASSKRGAVQETQYF.